The 27 T cell receptor beta chains below were found in one sample sequenced in a study of blood T cell repertoires in COVID-19. This table comes from immunoSEQ multiplex PCR, and its TCRdb copy is limited to in-frame clones, with some not included. The profile shows fewer than 350,000 clones, around nine tenths of them singletons. The specimen was peripheral blood. The receptors were sampled from a woman in her sixties or seventies with COVID-19, enrolled during active disease.

This rearrangement joins TRBV7-6 to TRBJ2-3; TRBD2 matches 12 bases. J was trimmed by 1 base and V by 5 bases; bases with no gene match: 7. Germline-derived CDR1 and CDR2 are SGHVS and FNYEAQ. This CDR3 contains 17 residues. CDR3 DNA: TGTGCCAGCAGCCCGTGGACTAGCGGGGCGGGCACAGATACGCAGTATTTT. As protein: CASSPWTSGAGTDTQYF.

DNA of the CDR3: TGTGCCAGCAGCCGTAAGCTAGAAGCTTTCTTT. Translated: CASSRKLEAFF. The chain uses TRBV7-9 and TRBJ1-1; no clear D. The ends were cut back, 5 bases at V and 8 bases at J, with 9 bases in the middle. Germline CDR1 and CDR2: SEHNR and FQNEAQ (reference sequence). The CDR3 is made up of 11 amino acids.

The rearrangement joins TRBV9 to TRBJ2-3; 11 nucleotides agree with TRBD2. Per the germline V gene, CDR1 is SGDLS and CDR2 is YYNGEE. The junction had 15 bases not matched to a gene; V was cut back by 3 bases and J by 0 bases. The CDR3 length is 20 residues. The CDR3: CASSAVPTSGGWSSTDTQYF. The CDR3 nucleotides are TGTGCCAGCAGCGCCGTCCCCACTAGCGGGGGCTGGTCTAGCACAGATACGCAGTATTTT.

This chain links TRBV28 with TRBJ2-1; 9 bases are a match to TRBD2. This CDR3 comprises 16 residues. J was trimmed by 4 bases and V by 1 base; bases with no gene match: 5. The germline V gene has CDR1 MDHEN and CDR2 SYDVKM. The CDR3 protein is CASSLYRRGGYNEQFF. The CDR3 DNA reads as TGTGCCAGCAGTTTATATCGGCGGGGGGGATACAATGAGCAGTTCTTC. Full variable domain (rest looked up from reference TRBV28 and TRBJ2-1): DVKVTQSSRYLVKRTGEKVFLECVQDMDHENMFWYRQDPGLGLRLIYFSYDVKMKEKGDIPEGYSVSREKKERFSLILESASTNQTSMYLCASSLYRRGGYNEQFFGPGTRLTVL.

This clone has just one count. The chain carries TRBV7-9 and TRBJ1-4; tentatively, D is TRBD1 (6 bases). This CDR3 has 17 residues. In germline, CDR1 is SEHNR, CDR2 FQNEAQ (reference sequence). The V end was cut by 5 bases, the J end by 3 bases, with 19 bases between. CDR3 in amino acids: CASSAQGHQVSNEKLFF. Written as DNA, the CDR3 is TGTGCCAGCAGCGCTCAGGGACATCAAGTTTCTAATGAAAAACTGTTTTTT. Supplemented by reference TRBV7-9 and TRBJ1-4, the full variable domain reads DTGVSQNPRHKITKRGQNVTFRCDPISEHNRLYWYRQTLGQGPEFLTYFQNEAQLEKSRLLSDRFSAERPKGSFSTLEIQRTEQGDSAMYLCASSAQGHQVSNEKLFFGSGTQLSVL.

The chain carries TRBV9 and TRBJ2-7; tentative D call: TRBD1 (6 bases). The germline V and J ends were trimmed by 2 bases and 5 bases, with 17 bases remaining between them. The CDR3 is 15 amino acids. Germline CDR1 and CDR2: SGDLS and YYNGEE. CDR3 sequence (DNA): TGTGCCAGCAGCGTTACTTCAGGGGCTCCCAACGAGCAGTACTTC. As protein: CASSVTSGAPNEQYF.

The table lists this clone with a count of one. The rearrangement links TRBV15 to TRBJ1-1; tentative D call: TRBD1 (6 bases). V lost 4 bases and J lost 5, with 20 bases in between. Germline V gene data show CDR1 as LNHNV and CDR2 as YYDKDF (reference sequence). The CDR3 extends over 16 amino acids. The CDR3 DNA sequence: TGTGCCACCAGCACCCGGGGGGCAGGGCCAGGGACTGAAGCTTTCTTT. This translates into CATSTRGAGPGTEAFF.

V and J are TRBV9 and TRBJ2-7, with D possibly TRBD2 on 6 matching bases. With 5 bases removed from V and 7 bases from J, the gap between germline ends came to 13 bases. CDR3 length: 12 residues. The germline gives CDR1 SGDLS, CDR2 YYNGEE. CDR3 amino acids: CASSEAGGEQYF. In nucleotides, the CDR3 is TGTGCCAGCAGTGAAGCGGGTGGGGAGCAGTACTTC.

The chain uses TRBV9 and TRBJ2-7, with 8 bases aligning to TRBD1. The CDR3 sequence is 14 residues long. V lost 4 bases, J lost 5 bases, and 8 bases stayed unmatched. CDR1 SGDLS and CDR2 YYNGEE come from the germline V gene. DNA of the CDR3: TGTGCCAGCAGCTTCCGGGACAGGTTCCACGAGCAGTACTTC. It encodes CASSFRDRFHEQYF.

The V gene is TRBV6-5, the J gene TRBJ1-4, with 9 bases identical to TRBD1. This CDR3 comprises 15 residues. Trimming at V came to 10 bases and at J to 0 bases, leaving 6 bases not matched to a gene. The germline V gene encodes CDR1 MNHEY and CDR2 SVGAGI. CDR3 protein: CATRQGDATNEKLFF. The CDR3 DNA is TGTGCCACCCGACAGGGGGATGCAACTAATGAAAAACTGTTTTTT.

The chain couples TRBV29-1 to TRBJ1-1; 7 bases agree with TRBD1. The CDR3 extends over 13 amino acids. Trimming took 4 bases from V and 1 from J; bases not matched to a gene: 3. Per the germline V gene, CDR1 is SQVTM and CDR2 is ANQGSEA. The CDR3 sequence: CSVVSGGNTEAFF. The CDR3 bases are TGCAGCGTTGTGTCAGGGGGGAACACTGAAGCTTTCTTT.

The rearrangement uses TRBV27 and TRBJ2-7, with D perhaps TRBD1 (6 bases). V was cut by 8 bases and J by 0 bases, with 14 bases left in between. The length of the CDR3 is 14 residues. Per the germline V gene, CDR1 is MNHEY and CDR2 is SMNVEV (reference sequence). CDR3 sequence reads: CASGREGHSYEQYF. DNA for the CDR3: TGTGCCAGCGGGCGCGAGGGACACTCCTACGAGCAGTACTTC.

The V and J genes are TRBV9 and TRBJ1-2, with a tentative D call TRBD1 (5 bases). The CDR3 extends over 12 amino acids. V was trimmed by 4 bases and J by 8 bases, leaving 12 bases between them. Germline V CDR1 and CDR2: SGDLS, YYNGEE. CDR3 bases: TGTGCCAGCAGCCCGGGGGGTAGGGGCTACACCTTC. This sequence encodes CASSPGGRGYTF.

V usage is TRBV5-1 and J usage is TRBJ2-2; 8 bases match TRBD2. The V and J ends lost 2 bases and 1 base, in that order; junction bases with no gene match: 7. The CDR3 has 17 residues. The germline V gene has CDR1 SGHRS and CDR2 YFSETQ. The CDR3 nucleotides read TGCGCCAGCAGCTTTATCACTAGCGGATTGAACACCGGGGAGCTGTTTTTT. As protein: CASSFITSGLNTGELFF.

This rearrangement joins TRBV6-1 to TRBJ1-2; D remains ambiguous. With 7 bases removed from V and 7 bases from J, the gap between germline ends came to 22 bases. Germline V gene sequence: CDR1 MNHNS, CDR2 SASEGT. The CDR3 is 15 residues long. This CDR3 reads CASTINQFSGFGYTF. The CDR3 DNA follows: TGTGCCAGCACCATAAACCAATTTTCGGGGTTTGGCTACACCTTC.

V usage is TRBV6-1 and J usage is TRBJ1-2, with D possibly being TRBD1 (5 bases). Germline CDR1 reads MNHNS; CDR2 reads SASEGT. This CDR3 is built from 15 residues. V was shortened by 1 base and J by 2 bases, with 11 bases between the two germline ends. The CDR3 DNA sequence: TGTGCCAGCAGTGAAGAGGCAGGGAACAACTATGGCTACACCTTC. Translating gives CASSEEAGNNYGYTF.

The chain links TRBV9 to TRBJ1-6; D possibly corresponds to TRBD1 (5 bases). The germline V gene encodes CDR1 SGDLS and CDR2 YYNGEE. Between the trimmed V and J ends, which lost 3 bases and 10 bases, there was a span of 17 bases. CDR3 length: 15 residues. The CDR3 DNA reads as TGTGCCAGCAGCGCCCAGGGTGTAGGTATATCACCCCTCCACTTT. This codes for CASSAQGVGISPLHF.

This clone was recorded once. V is TRBV15 and J is TRBJ1-1; 7 nucleotides line up with TRBD1. In germline, CDR1 is LNHNV, CDR2 YYDKDF (reference sequence). V lost 2 bases, J lost 1 base, and 4 bases stayed unmatched. There are 15 residues in the CDR3. The CDR3: CATSRSGQTNTEAFF. In DNA, the CDR3 is TGTGCCACCAGCAGATCGGGACAGACGAACACTGAAGCTTTCTTT.

J is TRBJ2-2 and V is TRBV7-6, with 7 bases that match TRBD1. The ends lost 1 base at V and 8 bases at J; junction bases unmatched: 7. CDR3 length equals 15 residues. CDR1 is SGHVS and CDR2 is FNYEAQ in the germline V gene. CDR3 amino acids: CASSLGTGTAGELFF. CDR3 DNA sequence: TGTGCCAGCAGCTTAGGGACAGGAACAGCGGGGGAGCTGTTTTTT.

This clone was found once. The chain has TRBV11-3 and TRBJ1-3; D perhaps matches TRBD1 (6 bases). This CDR3 spans 15 amino acids. V was shortened by 8 bases and J by 0 bases, with 14 bases between the two germline ends. Germline CDR1 is SGHNT and CDR2 is YENEEA. The chain's CDR3 is CASYRASSSGNTIYF. The CDR3 nucleotides are TGTGCCAGCTACAGGGCGTCTTCCTCTGGAAACACCATATATTTT.

This clone has a single count. The gene calls are TRBV28 and TRBJ1-2; D is possibly TRBD1 (6 bases). Trimming took 7 bases from V and 4 from J, leaving 13 bases between them. Germline V lookup: CDR1 MDHEN, CDR2 SYDVKM. The CDR3 is made up of 13 amino acids. DNA of the CDR3: TGTGCCAGCAATCCCGGGACATTCTATGGCTACACCTTC. Protein sequence: CASNPGTFYGYTF.

V and J are TRBV27 and TRBJ1-2; D ambiguous. Deletions cut 4 bases from V and 2 bases from J, with 8 bases between. The CDR3 has 13 amino acids. CDR1 and CDR2 from the germline V gene are MNHEY and SMNVEV (reference sequence). CDR3 loop: CASSSVRNYGYTF. CDR3 DNA sequence: TGTGCCAGCAGTTCTGTCAGGAACTATGGCTACACCTTC.

CDR3 bases: TGTGCCAGCAGTCTAGCGGGGGGCGGCACAGATACGCAGTATTTT. This sequence encodes CASSLAGGGTDTQYF. The V gene is TRBV6-5, the J gene TRBJ2-3; TRBD2 agrees at 11 bases. The ends lost 5 bases at V and 1 base at J; junction bases unmatched: 2. The CDR3 covers 15 residues. Germline V gene data show CDR1 as MNHEY and CDR2 as SVGAGI.

The V call is TRBV7-2, the J call TRBJ1-1, with D possibly matching TRBD1 (6 bases). Trimming removed 5 bases at V and 8 bases at J, with 9 bases between. The CDR3 totals 11 residues. Germline CDR1 and CDR2: SGHTA and FQGNSA. CDR3 nucleotides: TGTGCCAGCAGCAGAGACAGGGAAGCTTTCTTT. Translating gives CASSRDREAFF.

V usage is TRBV6-5 and J usage is TRBJ1-1; 8 bases fit TRBD1. CDR3 length: 15 residues. Germline V CDR1 and CDR2: MNHEY, SVGAGI. The V gene end was trimmed by 5 bases and the J gene end by 0 bases; junction bases not matched to a gene: 5. The DNA of the CDR3 is TGTGCCAGCAGTACCGACAGGGGTGTGAACACTGAAGCTTTCTTT. Its translation is CASSTDRGVNTEAFF.

This chain links TRBV6-5 with TRBJ1-6; 7 bases match TRBD1. Germline CDR1 reads MNHEY; CDR2 reads SVGAGI. The CDR3 spans 15 residues. Trimming took 2 bases from V and 8 from J; bases not matched to a gene: 6. CDR3 bases: TGTGCCAGCAGTTACAGGGACAGAGGGGATTCACCCCTCCACTTT. Translated, it gives CASSYRDRGDSPLHF.

The gene calls are TRBV4-2 and TRBJ1-2; 7 bases agree with TRBD1. V lost 1 base to trimming and J lost 5 bases; unmatched junction nucleotides: 4. The V gene's germline CDR1 is LGHNA and CDR2 YNFKEQ. The CDR3 extends over 14 amino acids. CDR3 region: CASSQGDRRYGYTF. As DNA, the CDR3 is TGTGCCAGCAGCCAAGGGGACAGAAGATATGGCTACACCTTC.